The 6 T cell receptor beta chains below were found in one sample sequenced in a study of blood T cell repertoires in COVID-19. The method was immunoSEQ multiplex PCR; TCRdb's version includes in-frame clones alone and lacks a portion of them. The repertoire holds approximately 85,000 clones, around 90% seen once, with roughly 1% in the top ten. Sequences were obtained from peripheral blood. These receptors came from a woman between 50 and 59 years old in a cohort sampled during active COVID-19.

The chain links TRBV27 to TRBJ2-7, with 12 bases lining up with TRBD1. The CDR3 is 14 residues long. With V trimmed by 8 bases and J by 7 bases, 9 bases remained unmatched. Germline lookup yields CDR1 MNHEY and CDR2 SMNVEV (reference sequence). The CDR3 region has the DNA TGTGCCAGCGGTTGGGGACAGGGGGCAGGGGAGCAGTACTTC. Protein sequence: CASGWGQGAGEQYF.

The chain uses TRBV27 and TRBJ2-7, with 11 bases that match TRBD2. With V trimmed by 6 bases and J by 1 base, 8 bases remained unmatched. Germline loops: CDR1 MNHEY, CDR2 SMNVEV (reference sequence). This CDR3 comprises 16 residues. The chain's CDR3 is CASSGLLAGGSYEQYF. The CDR3 DNA reads as TGTGCCAGCAGCGGTCTCCTAGCGGGAGGATCCTACGAGCAGTACTTC.

This chain links TRBV3-1 (or the pseudogene TRBV3-2) with TRBJ2-1; 7 nucleotides match TRBD2. V was pared by 8 bases and J by 4 bases, with 11 bases of the junction left unmatched. CDR3 size: 15 residues. The germline gives CDR1 LGHDT, CDR2 YNNKEL (reference sequence). CDR3 loop: CASAGEGSWYNEQFF. The CDR3 DNA sequence: TGTGCCAGCGCGGGGGAAGGATCTTGGTACAATGAGCAGTTCTTC.

The chain couples TRBV29-1 to TRBJ1-1, with a tentative D call TRBD1 (6 bases). Trimming removed 7 bases at V and 0 bases at J, with 12 bases between. The germline V gene encodes CDR1 SQVTM and CDR2 ANQGSEA. The CDR3 runs to 13 residues. The CDR3 region has the DNA TGCAGCGCCGCTGGACAGTTGAACACTGAAGCTTTCTTT. This codes for CSAAGQLNTEAFF.

The rearrangement joins TRBV2 to TRBJ1-4; 8 bases fit TRBD1. CDR3 length equals 15 residues. V lost 6 bases, J lost 8 bases, and 11 bases stayed unmatched. Germline lookup yields CDR1 SNHLY and CDR2 FYNNEI. For the CDR3, the DNA is TGTGCCAGCAGCCGGACAGGGAAAGGGGGAGAAAAACTGTTTTTT. Amino acids: CASSRTGKGGEKLFF.

V usage is TRBV24-1 and J usage is TRBJ1-2; possibly TRBD1 for D (6 bases). The CDR3 has 11 residues. CDR1 and CDR2 from the germline V gene are KGHDR and SFDVKD. With 6 bases removed from V and 8 bases from J, the gap between germline ends came to 9 bases. The CDR3 nucleotides are TGTGCCACCAGTTCAGGGGACGGCTACACCTTC. It is translated as CATSSGDGYTF.